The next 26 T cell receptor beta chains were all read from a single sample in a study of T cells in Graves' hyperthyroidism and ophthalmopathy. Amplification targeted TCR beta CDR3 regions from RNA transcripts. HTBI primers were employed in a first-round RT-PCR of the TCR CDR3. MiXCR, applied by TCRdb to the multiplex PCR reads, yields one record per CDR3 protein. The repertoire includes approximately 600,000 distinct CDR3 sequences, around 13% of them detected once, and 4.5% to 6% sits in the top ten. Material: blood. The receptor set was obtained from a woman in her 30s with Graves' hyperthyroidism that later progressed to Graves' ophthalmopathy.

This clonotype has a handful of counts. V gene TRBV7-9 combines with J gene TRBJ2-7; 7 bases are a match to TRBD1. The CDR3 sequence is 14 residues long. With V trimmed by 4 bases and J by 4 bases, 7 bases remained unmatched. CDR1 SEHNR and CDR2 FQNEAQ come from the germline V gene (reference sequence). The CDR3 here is CASSSEGGQYEQYF. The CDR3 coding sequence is TGTGCCAGCAGCTCAGAAGGGGGCCAATACGAGCAGTACTTC.

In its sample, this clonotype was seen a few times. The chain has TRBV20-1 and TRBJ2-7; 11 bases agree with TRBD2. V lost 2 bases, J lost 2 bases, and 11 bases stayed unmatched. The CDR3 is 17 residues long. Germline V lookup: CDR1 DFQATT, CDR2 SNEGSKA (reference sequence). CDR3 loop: CSARSLGLAVFPYEQYF. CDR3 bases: TGCAGTGCTAGAAGCCTGGGACTAGCGGTATTTCCCTACGAGCAGTACTTC.

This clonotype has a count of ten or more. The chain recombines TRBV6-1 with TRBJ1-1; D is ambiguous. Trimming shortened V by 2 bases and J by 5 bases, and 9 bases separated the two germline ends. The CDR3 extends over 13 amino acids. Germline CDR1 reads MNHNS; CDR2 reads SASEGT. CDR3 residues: CASSEIGRTEAFF. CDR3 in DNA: TGTGCCAGCAGTGAAATTGGGAGAACTGAAGCTTTCTTT.

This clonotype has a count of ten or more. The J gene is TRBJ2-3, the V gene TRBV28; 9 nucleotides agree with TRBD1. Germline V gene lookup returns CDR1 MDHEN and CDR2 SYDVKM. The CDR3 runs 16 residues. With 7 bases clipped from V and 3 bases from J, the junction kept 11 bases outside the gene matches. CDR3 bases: TGTGCCAGCACCATCAACACAGGGGGCGTAACAGATACGCAGTATTTT. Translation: CASTINTGGVTDTQYF.

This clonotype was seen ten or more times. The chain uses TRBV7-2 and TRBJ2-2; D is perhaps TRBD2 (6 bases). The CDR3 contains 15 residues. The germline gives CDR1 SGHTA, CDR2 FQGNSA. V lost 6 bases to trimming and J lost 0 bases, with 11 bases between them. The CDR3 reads CASRAGPSNTGELFF. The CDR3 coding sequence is TGTGCCAGCAGGGCGGGACCCTCGAACACCGGGGAGCTGTTTTTT.

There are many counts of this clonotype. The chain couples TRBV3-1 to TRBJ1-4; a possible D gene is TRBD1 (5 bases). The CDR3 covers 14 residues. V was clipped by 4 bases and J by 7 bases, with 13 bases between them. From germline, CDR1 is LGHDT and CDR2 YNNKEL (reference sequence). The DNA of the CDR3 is TGTGCCAGCAGCCCTCCAGACAGACCTGAAAAACTGTTTTTT. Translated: CASSPPDRPEKLFF.

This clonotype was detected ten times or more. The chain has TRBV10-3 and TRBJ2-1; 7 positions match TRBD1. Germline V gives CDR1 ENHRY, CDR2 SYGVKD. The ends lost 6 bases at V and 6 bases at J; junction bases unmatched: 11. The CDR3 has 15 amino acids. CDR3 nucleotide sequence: TGTGCCATCAGCGATACCCGGGACAGCAGCAATGAGCAGTTCTTC. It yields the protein CAISDTRDSSNEQFF.

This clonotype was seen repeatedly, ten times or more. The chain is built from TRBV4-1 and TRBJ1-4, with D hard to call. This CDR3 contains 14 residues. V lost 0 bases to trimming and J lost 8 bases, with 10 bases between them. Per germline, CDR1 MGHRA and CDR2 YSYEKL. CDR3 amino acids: CASSQDGSDEKLFF. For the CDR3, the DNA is TGCGCCAGCAGCCAAGATGGCTCTGACGAAAAACTGTTTTTT.

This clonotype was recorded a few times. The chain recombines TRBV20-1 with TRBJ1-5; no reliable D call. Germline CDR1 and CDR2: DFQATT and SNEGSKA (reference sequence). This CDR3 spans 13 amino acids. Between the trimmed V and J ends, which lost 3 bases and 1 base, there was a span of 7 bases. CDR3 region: CSASIDSNQPQHF. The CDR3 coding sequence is TGCAGTGCTAGTATCGACAGCAATCAGCCCCAGCATTTT.

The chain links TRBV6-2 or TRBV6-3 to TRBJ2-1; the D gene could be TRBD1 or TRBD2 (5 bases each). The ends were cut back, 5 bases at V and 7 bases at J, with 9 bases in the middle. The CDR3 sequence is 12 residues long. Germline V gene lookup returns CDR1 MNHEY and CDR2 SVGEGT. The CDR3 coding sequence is TGTGCCAGCAGTCAGTGGGGGAATGAGCAGTTCTTC. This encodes CASSQWGNEQFF.

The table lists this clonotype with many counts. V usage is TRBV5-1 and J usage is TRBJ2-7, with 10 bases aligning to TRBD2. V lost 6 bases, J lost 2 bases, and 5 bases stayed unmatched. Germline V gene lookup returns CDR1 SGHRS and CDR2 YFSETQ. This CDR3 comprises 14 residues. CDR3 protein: CASTLAGVTYEQYF. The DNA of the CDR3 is TGCGCCAGCACCCTAGCGGGGGTAACCTACGAGCAGTACTTC.

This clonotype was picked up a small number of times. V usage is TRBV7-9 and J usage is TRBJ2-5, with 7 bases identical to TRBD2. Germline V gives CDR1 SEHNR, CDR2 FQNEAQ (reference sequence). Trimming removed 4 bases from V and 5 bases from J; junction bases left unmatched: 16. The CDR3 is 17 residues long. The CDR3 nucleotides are TGTGCCAGCAGCTCTGTCGTGAATAGCGGGCGGGGGGAGACCCAGTACTTC. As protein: CASSSVVNSGRGETQYF.

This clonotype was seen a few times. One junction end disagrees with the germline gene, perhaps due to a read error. The CDR3 reads CASRLANYGYTF. CDR3 DNA sequence: TGTGCCAGCAGATTAGCTAACTATGGCTACACCTTC. This chain connects TRBV12-3 or TRBV12-4 to TRBJ1-2; D gene unclear. The CDR3 contains 12 residues.

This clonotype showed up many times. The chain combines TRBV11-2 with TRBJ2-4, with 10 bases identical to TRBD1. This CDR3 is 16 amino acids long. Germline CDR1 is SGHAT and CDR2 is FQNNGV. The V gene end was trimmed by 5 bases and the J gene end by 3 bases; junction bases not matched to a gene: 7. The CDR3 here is CASSPGTGAGKNIQYF. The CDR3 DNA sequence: TGTGCCAGCAGCCCGGGGACAGGGGCGGGCAAAAACATTCAGTACTTC.

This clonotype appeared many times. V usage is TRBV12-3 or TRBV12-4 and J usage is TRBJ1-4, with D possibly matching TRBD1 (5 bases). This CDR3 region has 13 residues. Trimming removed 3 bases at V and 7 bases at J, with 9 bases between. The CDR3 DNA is TGTGCCAGCAGTTTGGGACCGAGTGAAAAACTGTTTTTT. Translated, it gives CASSLGPSEKLFF.

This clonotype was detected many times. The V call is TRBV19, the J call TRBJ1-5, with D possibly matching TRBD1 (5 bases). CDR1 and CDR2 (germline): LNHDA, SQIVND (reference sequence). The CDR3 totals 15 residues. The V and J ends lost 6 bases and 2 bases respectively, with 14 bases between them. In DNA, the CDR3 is TGTGCCAGTAGACTCGACAGCCCCGGCAATCAGCCCCAGCATTTT. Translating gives CASRLDSPGNQPQHF.

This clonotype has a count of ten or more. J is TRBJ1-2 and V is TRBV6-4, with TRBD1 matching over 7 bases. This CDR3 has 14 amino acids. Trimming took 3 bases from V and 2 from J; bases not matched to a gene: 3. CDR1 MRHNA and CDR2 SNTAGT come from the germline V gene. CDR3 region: CASSEETGNYGYTF. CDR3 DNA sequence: TGTGCCAGCAGTGAGGAGACAGGGAACTATGGCTACACCTTC.

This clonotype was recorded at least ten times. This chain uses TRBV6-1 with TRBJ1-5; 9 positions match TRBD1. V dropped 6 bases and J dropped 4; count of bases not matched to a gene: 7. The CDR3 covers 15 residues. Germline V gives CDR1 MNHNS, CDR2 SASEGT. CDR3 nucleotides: TGTGCCAGCAGCGGGGGACAGGGACTTAATCAGCCCCAGCATTTT. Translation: CASSGGQGLNQPQHF.

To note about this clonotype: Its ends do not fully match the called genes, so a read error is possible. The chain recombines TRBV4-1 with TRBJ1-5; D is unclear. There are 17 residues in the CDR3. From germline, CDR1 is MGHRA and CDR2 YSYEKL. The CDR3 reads CTSSQATGSYSNQPQHF. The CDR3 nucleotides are TGCACCAGCAGCCAAGCCACGGGCAGTTATAGCAATCAGCCCCAGCATTTT.

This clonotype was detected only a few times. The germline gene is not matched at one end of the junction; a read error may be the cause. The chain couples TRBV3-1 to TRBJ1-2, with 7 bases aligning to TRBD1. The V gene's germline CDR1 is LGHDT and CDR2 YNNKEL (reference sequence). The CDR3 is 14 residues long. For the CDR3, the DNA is TGTGCCAGCAGCCAAGATTTGACAGGGCCGGGCTACGCCTTC. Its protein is CASSQDLTGPGYAF. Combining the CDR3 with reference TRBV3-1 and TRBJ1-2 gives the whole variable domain DTAVSQTPKYLVTQMGNDKSIKCEQNLGHDTMYWYKQDSKKFLKIMFSYNNKELIINETVPNRFSPKSPDKAHLNLHINSLELGDSAVYFCASSQDLTGPGYAFGSGTRLTVV.

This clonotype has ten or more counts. The DNA for the CDR3 is TGTGCCAGCAGCCCGCCCGGGACTAGCGGGAGGGATACGCAGTATTTT. Its protein is CASSPPGTSGRDTQYF. The chain joins TRBV11-2 to TRBJ2-3, with 15 bases identical to TRBD2. The J segment lost 6 bases and the V segment lost 5 bases, leaving 6 bases of the junction unmatched. The CDR3 covers 16 residues. Per the germline V gene, CDR1 is SGHAT and CDR2 is FQNNGV.

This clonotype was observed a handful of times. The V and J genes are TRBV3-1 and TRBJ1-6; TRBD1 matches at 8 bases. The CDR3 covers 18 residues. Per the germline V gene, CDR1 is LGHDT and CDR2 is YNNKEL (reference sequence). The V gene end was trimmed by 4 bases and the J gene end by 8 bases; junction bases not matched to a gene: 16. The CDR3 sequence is CASSPGVGTGTGYSPLHF. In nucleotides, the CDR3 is TGTGCCAGCAGCCCCGGAGTCGGGACCGGGACAGGCTATTCACCCCTCCACTTT.

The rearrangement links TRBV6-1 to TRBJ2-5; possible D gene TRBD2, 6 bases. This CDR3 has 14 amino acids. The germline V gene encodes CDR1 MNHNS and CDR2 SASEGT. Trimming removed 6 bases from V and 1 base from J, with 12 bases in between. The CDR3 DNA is TGTGCCAGCAGAGCCTCGGGACTCCAAGAGACCCAGTACTTC. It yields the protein CASRASGLQETQYF.

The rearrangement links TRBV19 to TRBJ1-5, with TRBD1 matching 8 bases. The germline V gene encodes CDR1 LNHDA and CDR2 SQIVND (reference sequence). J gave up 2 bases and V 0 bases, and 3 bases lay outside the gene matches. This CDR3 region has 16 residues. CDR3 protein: CASSIDVTGGNQPQHF. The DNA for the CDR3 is TGTGCCAGTAGTATAGATGTGACAGGGGGCAATCAGCCCCAGCATTTT. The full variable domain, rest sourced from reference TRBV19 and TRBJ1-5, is DGGITQSPKYLFRKEGQNVTLSCEQNLNHDAMYWYRQDPGQGLRLIYYSQIVNDFQKGDIAEGYSVSREKKESFPLTVTSAQKNPTAFYLCASSIDVTGGNQPQHFGDGTRLSIL.

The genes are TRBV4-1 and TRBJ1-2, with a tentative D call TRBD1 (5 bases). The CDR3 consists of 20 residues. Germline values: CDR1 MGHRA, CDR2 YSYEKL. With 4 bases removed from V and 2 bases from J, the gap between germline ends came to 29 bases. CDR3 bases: TGCGCCAGCAGCCCAGCGGGCAAAATTGGGGCCCGGAGCGGAAACTATGGCTACACCTTC. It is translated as CASSPAGKIGARSGNYGYTF.

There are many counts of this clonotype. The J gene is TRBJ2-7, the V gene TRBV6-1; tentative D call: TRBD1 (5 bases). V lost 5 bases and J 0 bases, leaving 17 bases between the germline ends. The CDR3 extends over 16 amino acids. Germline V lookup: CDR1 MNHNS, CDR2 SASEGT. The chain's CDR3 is CASSPQGGSYSYEQYF. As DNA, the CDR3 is TGTGCCAGCAGTCCCCAGGGTGGGTCATACTCCTACGAGCAGTACTTC.